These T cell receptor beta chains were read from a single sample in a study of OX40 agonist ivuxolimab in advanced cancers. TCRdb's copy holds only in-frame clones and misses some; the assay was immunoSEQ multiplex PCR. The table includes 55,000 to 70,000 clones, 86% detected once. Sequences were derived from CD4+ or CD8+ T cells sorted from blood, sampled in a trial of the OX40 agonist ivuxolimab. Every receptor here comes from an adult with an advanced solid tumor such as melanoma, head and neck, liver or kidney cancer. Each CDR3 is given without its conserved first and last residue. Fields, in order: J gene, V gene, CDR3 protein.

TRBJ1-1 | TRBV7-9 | ASSLAGRTEAF
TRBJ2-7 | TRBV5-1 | ASSRDSYYEQY
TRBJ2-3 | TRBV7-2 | ASSLSGATDTQY
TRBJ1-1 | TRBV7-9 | ASSLAGTGGSEAF
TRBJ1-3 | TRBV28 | ASRSGNTIY
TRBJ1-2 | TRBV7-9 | ASSLGSGYT
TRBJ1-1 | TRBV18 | ASSAGTGGNTEAF
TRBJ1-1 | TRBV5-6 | ASSTLHNTEAF
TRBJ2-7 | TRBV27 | ASSLSPGPYEQY
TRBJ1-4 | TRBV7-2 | ASSLIGDRGLTNEKLF
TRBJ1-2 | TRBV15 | ATSSVEGAYGGYT
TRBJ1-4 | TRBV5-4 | ASSFEGWANEKLF
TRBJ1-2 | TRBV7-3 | ASSPYATTEGNYGYT
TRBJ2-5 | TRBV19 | ASSIGGTGPQETQY
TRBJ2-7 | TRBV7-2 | ASRGQGALGEQY
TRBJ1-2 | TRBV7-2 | ASSLDGRGGYT
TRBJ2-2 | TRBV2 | ASSGSSGVRAGELF
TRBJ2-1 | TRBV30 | AWTSGFLSYNEQF
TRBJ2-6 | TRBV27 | ASSSSISGANVLT
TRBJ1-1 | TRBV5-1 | ASQAVVSTEAF
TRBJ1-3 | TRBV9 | ASSVGRTNGNTIY
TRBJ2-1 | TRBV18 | ASSPGWATDEQF
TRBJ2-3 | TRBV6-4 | ASSDWAGEDTQY
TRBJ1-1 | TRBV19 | ASKLGSDLNTEAF
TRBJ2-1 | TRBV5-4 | ASSRPFGANEQF
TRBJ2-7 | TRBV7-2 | ASSLQTGGGNEQY
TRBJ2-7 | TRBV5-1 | ASSSSSGSYEQY
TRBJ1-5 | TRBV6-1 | ASSGGRGTGGGQPQH
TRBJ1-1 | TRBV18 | ASSPQRRVEEAF
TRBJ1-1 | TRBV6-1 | ASSGRQGVNTEAF
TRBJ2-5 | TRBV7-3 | ASSTKTCQETQY
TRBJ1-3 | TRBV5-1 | ASSLAGISGNTIY
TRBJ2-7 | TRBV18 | ASSPSRDVRSSYEQY
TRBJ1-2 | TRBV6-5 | ASSYISPNYGYT
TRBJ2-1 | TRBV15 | ATSRDPRSEQF
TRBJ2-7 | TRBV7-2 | ASSLSAVSSYEQY
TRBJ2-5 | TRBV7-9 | ASSLAGTVQETQY
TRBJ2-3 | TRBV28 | ASRSPLAGDTDTQY
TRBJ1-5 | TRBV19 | ASSISNRGGSNQPQH
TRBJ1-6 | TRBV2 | ASKDQLNSPLH
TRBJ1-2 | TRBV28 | ASSSGPPNYGYT
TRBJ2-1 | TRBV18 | ASSPLSGGLLEQF